The rows below give T cell receptor beta chains drawn from one sample of a study of shared clonotypes between healthy human individuals. Repertoires were generated with immunoSEQ multiplex PCR, while TCRdb's copy carries only in-frame clones and drops some. The sample has 550,000 to 800,000 clones; around 90% are singletons. Source material: memory CD8+ T cells from PBMCs. The receptor source for this set is a man in his late teens or twenties in good health. Some clones in this sample may be carry-over from other donors' samples. The CDR3 runs from the conserved cysteine through the conserved F or W. The order of the fields is CDR3 protein, CDR3 DNA, V gene, J gene, D gene, clone size. D genes are given only for firm matches. Clone size appears in some rows only: once, few, many, or a class for an expanded clone.

CASSQGFGELFF	TGTGCCAGTAGCCAGGGGTTCGGGGAGCTGTTTTTT	TRBV19	TRBJ2-2	NA	NA
CASSFTGAHTDTQYF	TGTGCCAGCAGCTTCACAGGGGCCCACACAGATACGCAGTATTTT	TRBV7-8	TRBJ2-3	TRBD1	NA
CASSQDWGLAGPYNEQFF	TGTGCCAGCAGCCAAGATTGGGGACTAGCGGGACCCTACAATGAGCAGTTCTTC	TRBV14	TRBJ2-1	TRBD2	NA
CASSHGAGELFF	TGTGCCAGCAGTCATGGGGCCGGGGAGCTGTTTTTT	TRBV27	TRBJ2-2	NA	NA
CASSWASGRRETQYF	TGTGCCAGCAGTTGGGCTAGCGGGAGGCGGGAGACCCAGTACTTC	TRBV28	TRBJ2-5	TRBD2	NA
CATSRMSLQETQYF	TGTGCCACCAGCAGAATGTCATTGCAAGAGACCCAGTACTTC	TRBV15	TRBJ2-5	NA	once
CASSRLAGGITDTQYF	TGTGCCAGCAGCCGCCTAGCGGGAGGAATAACAGATACGCAGTATTTT	TRBV7-3	TRBJ2-3	TRBD2	NA
CASSVSEDRRGVTDTQYF	TGTGCCAGCAGCGTATCAGAGGATCGACGGGGGGTCACAGATACGCAGTATTTT	TRBV9	TRBJ2-3	TRBD2	NA
CASSVGELDRPGNTIYF	TGTGCCAGCAGCGTAGGGGAGTTAGACAGACCTGGAAACACCATATATTTT	TRBV9	TRBJ1-3	NA	once
CASSLTGVGELFF	TGTGCCAGCAGTTTAACAGGGGTCGGGGAGCTGTTTTTT	TRBV27	TRBJ2-2	TRBD1	NA
CASSQVVNLGGETQYF	TGCGCCAGCAGCCAAGTAGTTAATTTGGGAGGAGAGACCCAGTACTTC	TRBV4-1	TRBJ2-5	NA	once
CASSPLDIAAEAFF	TGCGCCAGCAGCCCCCTGGACATCGCCGCTGAAGCTTTCTTT	TRBV5-1	TRBJ1-1	NA	NA
CASSLWAAAETQYF	TGTGCCAGCAGCTTATGGGCAGCCGCAGAGACCCAGTACTTC	TRBV11-2	TRBJ2-5	NA	NA
CASSVLSSIYGYTF	TGTGCCAGCAGTGTGCTCAGCTCGATCTATGGCTACACCTTC	TRBV2	TRBJ1-2	NA	NA
CASTAGFGNTIYF	TGCGCCAGCACCGCAGGGTTTGGAAACACCATATATTTT	TRBV10-1	TRBJ1-3	NA	NA
CASSWTSDYEQYF	TGTGCCAGCAGTTGGACTAGCGACTACGAGCAGTACTTC	TRBV6-1	TRBJ2-7	TRBD2	few
CASSFGTGLNEQYF	TGTGCCAGCAGTTTTGGGACAGGGCTCAACGAGCAGTACTTC	TRBV27	TRBJ2-7	TRBD1	NA
CASSIGGSEQYF	TGTGCCAGTAGTATTGGGGGCTCCGAGCAGTACTTC	TRBV19	TRBJ2-7	NA	NA
CASGRDLTGYTF	TGTGCCAGCGGTCGTGACCTTACCGGCTACACCTTC	TRBV27	TRBJ1-2	NA	few
CAWSVQGPYEKLFF	TGTGCCTGGAGTGTCCAGGGGCCTTATGAAAAACTGTTTTTT	TRBV30	TRBJ1-4	NA	NA
CASSTDRTGHNEQFF	TGCGCCAGCAGCACGGACCGGACTGGTCACAATGAGCAGTTCTTC	TRBV5-1	TRBJ2-1	NA	NA
CASSTQGSWSEAFF	TGTGCCAGCAGCACTCAGGGTAGTTGGTCTGAAGCTTTCTTT	TRBV7-9	TRBJ1-1	NA	once
CASSQEPDSSYEQYF	TGCGCCAGCAGCCAAGAACCGGACAGCTCCTACGAGCAGTACTTC	TRBV4-1	TRBJ2-7	NA	NA
CASSRSGTQETQYF	TGTGCCAGCAGCCGTAGCGGGACGCAAGAGACCCAGTACTTC	TRBV9	TRBJ2-5	TRBD2	NA
CASSASRQLPSRNTGELFF	TGTGCCAGCAGTGCATCTAGACAGCTCCCCTCCAGGAACACCGGGGAGCTGTTTTTT	TRBV9	TRBJ2-2	NA	NA
CASTFYAHRVPGELFF	TGTGCCAGCACATTTTATGCCCACAGGGTACCCGGGGAGCTGTTTTTT	TRBV6-6	TRBJ2-2	NA	NA
CASSLGPDRGDYGYTF	TGTGCCAGCAGTTTAGGCCCAGACAGGGGGGACTATGGCTACACCTTC	TRBV27	TRBJ1-2	TRBD1	NA
CASSVSFLHGYTF	TGTGCCAGCAGCGTAAGTTTCCTCCACGGCTACACCTTC	TRBV27	TRBJ1-2	NA	NA
CASSQGYGGLGEKLFF	TGTGCCAGCAGCCAAGGGTATGGGGGGCTGGGTGAAAAACTGTTTTTT	TRBV4-2	TRBJ1-4	NA	NA
CASSQGSRATDTQYF	TGCGCCAGCAGCCAAGGTAGCAGGGCCACAGATACGCAGTATTTT	TRBV4-3	TRBJ2-3	NA	NA
CASGLVLRGMNTEAFF	TGTGCTAGTGGTTTGGTACTTAGGGGAATGAACACTGAAGCTTTCTTT	TRBV12-5	TRBJ1-1	NA	NA
CASTIQDQPQHF	TGTGCCAGCACCATACAGGATCAGCCCCAGCATTTT	TRBV28	TRBJ1-5	NA	NA
CSVPTVGGSRGYTF	TGCAGCGTCCCGACAGTGGGGGGTTCACGTGGCTACACCTTC	TRBV29-1	TRBJ1-2	NA	NA
CASSRRQAQDYGYTF	TGTGCCAGTAGCCGAAGACAGGCGCAGGACTATGGCTACACCTTC	TRBV19	TRBJ1-2	NA	NA
CASSHGLNYEQYF	TGTGCCAGCAGTCACGGACTGAACTACGAGCAGTACTTC	TRBV28	TRBJ2-7	NA	once
CASSERGGTYEQYF	TGTGCCAGCAGTGAAAGGGGGGGAACCTACGAGCAGTACTTC	TRBV25-1	TRBJ2-7	NA	NA
CASSSGQGAGTGELFF	TGTGCCAGCAGCTCTGGACAGGGGGCAGGCACCGGGGAGCTGTTTTTT	TRBV7-6	TRBJ2-2	TRBD1	NA
CSSLAGGVQYF	TGCAGCAGTCTAGCGGGAGGGGTACAGTACTTC	TRBV29-1	TRBJ2-4	TRBD2	NA
CAWSAFRTPVGLFF	TGTGCCTGGAGTGCGTTCAGGACACCGGTCGGGCTGTTTTTT	TRBV30	TRBJ1-4	NA	NA
CASSPDRGAGQPQHF	TGTGCCAGCAGCCCGGACAGGGGAGCAGGTCAGCCCCAGCATTTT	TRBV5-4	TRBJ1-5	TRBD1	NA
CASSQGQRSSYEQYF	TGCGCCAGCAGCCAAGGACAAAGGAGCTCCTACGAGCAGTACTTC	TRBV7-9	TRBJ2-7	NA	NA